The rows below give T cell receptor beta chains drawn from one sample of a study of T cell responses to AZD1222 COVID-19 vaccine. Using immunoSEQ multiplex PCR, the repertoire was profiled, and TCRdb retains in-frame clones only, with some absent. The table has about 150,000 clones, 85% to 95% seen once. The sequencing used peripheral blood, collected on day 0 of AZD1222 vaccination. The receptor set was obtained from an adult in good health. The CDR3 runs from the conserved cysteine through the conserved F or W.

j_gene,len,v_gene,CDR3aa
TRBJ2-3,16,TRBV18,CASSPGLAGGGDTQYF
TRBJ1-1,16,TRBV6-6,CASSSGTGGLNTEAFF
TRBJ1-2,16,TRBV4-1,CASSQELTGSHYGYTF
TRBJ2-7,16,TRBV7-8,CASSLDPAGGPYEQYF
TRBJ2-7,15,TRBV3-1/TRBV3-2,CASSPNRGSSYEQYF
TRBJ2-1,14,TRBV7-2,CASSQSGTYNEQFF
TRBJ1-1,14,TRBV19,CASSDDRRSTEAFF
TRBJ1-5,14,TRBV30,CAWSVDKVNQPQHF
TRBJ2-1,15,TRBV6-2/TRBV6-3,CASSLRGLAGAEQFF
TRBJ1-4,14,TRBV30,CAWSRGGKNEKLFF
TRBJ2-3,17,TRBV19,CASSPSRTGFAADTQYF
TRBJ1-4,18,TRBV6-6,CASSHRRRDKGTNEKLFF
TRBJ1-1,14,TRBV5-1,CASSFDSRGTEAFF
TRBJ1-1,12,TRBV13,CASSLFNTEAFF
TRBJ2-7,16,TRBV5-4,CASSLAGPQGPYEQYF
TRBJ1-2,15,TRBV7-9,CASSLAKPGGQGHTF
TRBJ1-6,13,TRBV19,CASSKDWDSPLHF
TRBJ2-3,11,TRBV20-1,CSARAPVTQYF
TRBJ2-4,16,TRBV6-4,CASREPAGGLQNIQYF
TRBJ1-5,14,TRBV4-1,CASSQDPGGQPQHF
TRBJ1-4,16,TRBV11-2,CASSLGGKRANEKLFF
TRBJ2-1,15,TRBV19,CASSIVGNSANEQFF
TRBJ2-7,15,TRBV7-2,CASRPDRGPSYEQYF
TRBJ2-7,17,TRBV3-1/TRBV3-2,CASSQDLEWRVSHEQYF
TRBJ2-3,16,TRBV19,CASSIGKAGGPDTQYF
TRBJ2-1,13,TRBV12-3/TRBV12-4,CASSLGPYNEQFF
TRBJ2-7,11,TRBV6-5,CASLQGYEQYF
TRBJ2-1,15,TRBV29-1,CSGNREGVSRNEQFF
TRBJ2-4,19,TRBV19,CASSIVGTGGDGAKNIQYF
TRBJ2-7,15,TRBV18,CASSPPGQGTYEQYF
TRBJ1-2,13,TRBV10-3,CAISAQSNYGYTF
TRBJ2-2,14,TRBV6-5,CASSWDLNTGELFF